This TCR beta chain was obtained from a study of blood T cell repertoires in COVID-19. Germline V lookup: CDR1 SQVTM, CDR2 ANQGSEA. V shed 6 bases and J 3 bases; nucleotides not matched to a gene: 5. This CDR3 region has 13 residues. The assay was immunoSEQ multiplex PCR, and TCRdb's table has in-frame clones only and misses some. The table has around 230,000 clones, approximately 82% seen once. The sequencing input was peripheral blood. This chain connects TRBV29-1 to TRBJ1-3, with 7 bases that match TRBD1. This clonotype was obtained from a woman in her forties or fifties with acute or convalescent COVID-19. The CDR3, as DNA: TGCAGCGTGGCGACAGGGATTGGAAACACCATATATTTT. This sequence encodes CSVATGIGNTIYF.